Following are 7 T cell receptor beta chains from one sample sequenced in a study of blood T cells in healthy people across ages. A second PCR of about 6 to 11 cycles used a sample-barcoded 5' primer and a J-beta primer mix. TCRdb passed the 5' RACE reads through MiXCR, listing each CDR3 protein once. This table holds about 1.1 million distinct CDR3 sequences, approximately 38% found once. What was sequenced was blood. The receptors shown here come from a man younger than 30 in good health.

The CDR3 sequence: CASSYSDGSYTF. The CDR3 DNA sequence: TGTGCCAGCAGTTACTCGGACGGGAGCTACACCTTC. The V and J genes are TRBV6-5 and TRBJ1-2; D is unresolved. The CDR3 loop spans 12 amino acids. Per germline, CDR1 MNHEY and CDR2 SVGAGI. V lost 0 bases and J 9 bases, leaving 8 bases between the germline ends.

The CDR3 sequence: CASSLRLNTDTQYF. CDR3 bases: TGTGCCAGCAGTTTAAGGCTGAACACAGATACGCAGTATTTT. This chain links TRBV12-3 or TRBV12-4 with TRBJ2-3; D gene uncertain. This CDR3 region has 14 residues. The V gene lost 2 bases and the J gene lost 2 bases, with 8 bases spanning the gap.

A word on this clonotype: Germline and junction disagree at one end, which may indicate a read error. The chain carries TRBV27 and TRBJ2-3; 8 bases agree with TRBD1. Germline lookup yields CDR1 MNHEY and CDR2 SMNVEV (reference sequence). This CDR3 region has 16 residues. The CDR3 DNA follows: TGTGCCTGCAGTTTACTGACAGGGGCTACCACAGATACGCAGTATTTT. Translation gives CACSLLTGATTDTQYF.

V and J are TRBV7-2 and TRBJ1-5; unclear D gene. This CDR3 has 14 residues. In germline, CDR1 is SGHTA, CDR2 FQGNSA. The V and J ends lost 5 bases and 7 bases respectively, with 15 bases between them. For the CDR3, the DNA is TGTGCCAGCAGCGTAGAGAACACACGGCAGCCCCAGCATTTT. This codes for CASSVENTRQPQHF. The whole variable domain, filled in from reference TRBV7-2 and TRBJ1-5, reads GAGVSQSPSNKVTEKGKDVELRCDPISGHTALYWYRQSLGQGLEFLIYFQGNSAPDKSGLPSDRFSAERTGGSVSTLTIQRTQQEDSAVYLCASSVENTRQPQHFGDGTRLSIL.

This clonotype was seen more than once but under ten times. The CDR3 loop is CASSQDFPGGYTF. The DNA of the CDR3 is TGCGCCAGCAGCCAAGATTTCCCGGGAGGCTACACCTTC. The rearrangement joins TRBV4-3 to TRBJ1-2, with unresolved D. Per the germline V gene, CDR1 is LGHNA and CDR2 is YSLEER. The CDR3 is 13 residues long. Trimming cost V 0 bases and J 8 bases, with 10 bases left between them.

The chain combines TRBV6-2 or TRBV6-3 with TRBJ2-3, with D uncertain. Germline CDR1 MNHEY, CDR2 SVGEGT. The CDR3 covers 15 residues. Between the trimmed V and J ends, which lost 8 bases and 0 bases, there was a span of 15 bases. As DNA, the CDR3 is TGTGCCAGCCATCGGTCTTCTCCTAGCACAGATACGCAGTATTTT. Its translation: CASHRSSPSTDTQYF.

The sample holds a few counts of this clonotype. The chain employs TRBV20-1 and TRBJ2-3; D possibly corresponds to TRBD2 (6 bases). The V gene's germline CDR1 is DFQATT and CDR2 SNEGSKA (reference sequence). The CDR3 spans 14 residues. V dropped 3 bases and J dropped 0 bases, with 10 bases sitting between them. The CDR3 DNA reads TGCAGTGCTAGGGGACTTACTAGCACAGATACGCAGTATTTT. It is translated as CSARGLTSTDTQYF.